This T cell receptor (beta chain) was found in a study of T cells in Graves' hyperthyroidism and ophthalmopathy. Study outcomes and limitations: Expanded thyroid clonotypes (above 0.001) were mostly also found in blood.

Orbital computed tomography, thyroid ultrasound, serum thyroxine and TRAb, and clinical symptoms together informed the diagnoses. This clonotype was counted at least ten times. Its matching antigen is unknown. Germline-derived CDR1 and CDR2 are ENHRY and SYGVKD. Between the trimmed V and J ends, which lost 3 bases and 5 bases, there was a span of 10 bases. The CDR3 loop spans 13 amino acids. Amplification yielded TCR beta CDR3 regions, with RNA transcripts as the source. The primer set for the first-round RT-PCR of the TCR CDR3 was HTBI. TCRdb re-derived calls from the multiplex PCR reads in MiXCR, one entry per CDR3 protein. The sample lists hundreds of thousands of distinct CDR3 sequences, roughly 46% seen once, with approximately 6.8% in the top ten.

This receptor was identified in an adult man with Graves' disease, either hyperthyroidism or ophthalmopathy (not recorded which). The material sequenced was peripheral blood or thyroid tissue (not recorded which). V and J are TRBV10-3 and TRBJ1-2; tentative D call: TRBD1 (5 bases). The CDR3 loop reads CAISDGGRYGYTF. CDR3 sequence (DNA): TGTGCCATCAGTGACGGGGGAAGGTATGGCTACACCTTC.